The 24 T cell receptor beta chains in this list originate from one sample, sequenced in a study of T-cell reconstitution after alpha-beta-depleted transplantation in children. The TCRbeta library incorporated unique molecular identifiers. TCRdb redid the calling of the PCR reads with MiXCR, one entry per CDR3 protein. The table lists hundreds of thousands of distinct CDR3 sequences, approximately 16% of them singletons. This sample comprised PBMCs from the stem cell graft donor, obtained from the stem cell graft. The receptors derive from a human donor who donated a stem cell graft to a child with acute myeloid leukemia.

Concerning this clonotype itself: A much bigger clone sits one base away, suggesting this may be a read error. The CDR3 is CASSDGRWKFNYGYTF. The CDR3 bases are TGTGCCAGCAGCGATGGCAGATGGAAGTTTAACTATGGCTACACCTTC. This chain connects TRBV7-2 to TRBJ1-2; D unclear. Trimming removed 5 bases from V and 1 base from J, with 17 bases in between. CDR3 length equals 16 residues. CDR1 and CDR2 from the germline V gene are SGHTA and FQGNSA.

This clonotype has just a few counts. The rearrangement joins TRBV2 to TRBJ1-2; D ambiguous. CDR1 is SNHLY and CDR2 is FYNNEI in the germline V gene. CDR3 length equals 11 residues. V lost 3 bases, J lost 8 bases, and 7 bases lay in between. In DNA form, the CDR3 reads TGTGCCAGCAGTGAGGCTCAAGGCTACACCTTC. Residues: CASSEAQGYTF.

This clonotype occurred many times. V and J are TRBV12-3 or TRBV12-4 and TRBJ2-1, with TRBD2 identical over 8 bases. The CDR3 runs to 12 residues. V lost 8 bases to trimming and J lost 4 bases; unmatched junction nucleotides: 1. The CDR3 spells CASVAGYNEQFF. Written as DNA, the CDR3 is TGTGCCAGCGTAGCGGGGTACAATGAGCAGTTCTTC.

This clonotype has more than one count but fewer than ten. This chain joins TRBV5-6 and TRBJ2-3; D is unresolved. This CDR3 region has 13 residues. Germline V gene sequence: CDR1 SGHDT, CDR2 YYEEEE. V lost 3 bases to trimming and J lost 5 bases, with 10 bases between them. This chain's CDR3 is CASSSNLIDTQYF. The CDR3, as DNA: TGTGCCAGCAGCTCCAACTTGATAGATACGCAGTATTTT.

This clonotype has a handful of counts. V gene TRBV25-1 combines with J gene TRBJ1-1; no clear D gene. The V gene's germline CDR1 is MGHDK and CDR2 SYGVNS. Trimming removed 2 bases from V and 8 bases from J, with 6 bases in between. The CDR3 has 11 amino acids. This chain's CDR3 is CASSERREAFF. CDR3 bases: TGTGCCAGCAGTGAAAGACGGGAAGCTTTCTTT.

This chain uses TRBV7-9 with TRBJ1-4, with D possibly TRBD1 on 6 matching bases. The CDR3 extends over 15 amino acids. Germline CDR1 and CDR2: SEHNR and FQNEAQ (reference sequence). Trimming removed 1 base at V and 5 bases at J, with 11 bases between. CDR3 sequence: CASSLGRQGNEKLFF. The CDR3 DNA reads as TGTGCCAGCAGCTTAGGTCGCCAGGGGAATGAAAAACTGTTTTTT.

This clonotype was seen a few times. This chain connects TRBV9 to TRBJ2-1; no firm D call. This CDR3 has 14 amino acids. Germline CDR1 SGDLS, CDR2 YYNGEE. Trimming pared 7 bases from V and 4 bases from J, leaving 15 bases between. In nucleotides, the CDR3 is TGTGCCAGCTCCGGGCCCCCCTTTTACAATGAGCAGTTCTTC. Protein sequence: CASSGPPFYNEQFF. Full variable domain (missing parts from reference TRBV9 and TRBJ2-1): DSGVTQTPKHLITATGQRVTLRCSPRSGDLSVYWYQQSLDQGLQFLIQYYNGEERAKGNILERFSAQQFPDLHSELNLSSLELGDSALYFCASSGPPFYNEQFFGPGTRLTVL.

The CDR3 sequence is CASSLGDRPELETQYF. In DNA, the CDR3 is TGTGCCAGCAGCTTAGGGGACAGGCCGGAGCTAGAGACCCAGTACTTC. J is TRBJ2-5 and V is TRBV7-2; 8 nucleotides align to TRBD1. V lost 1 base, J lost 4 bases, and 8 bases stayed unmatched. CDR1 SGHTA and CDR2 FQGNSA come from the germline V gene. The CDR3 has 16 residues. Together with reference TRBV7-2 and TRBJ2-5, the CDR3 gives the full variable domain: GAGVSQSPSNKVTEKGKDVELRCDPISGHTALYWYRQSLGQGLEFLIYFQGNSAPDKSGLPSDRFSAERTGGSVSTLTIQRTQQEDSAVYLCASSLGDRPELETQYFGPGTRLLVL.

This clonotype has a count of ten or more. The genes are TRBV20-1 and TRBJ1-4, with D possibly matching TRBD1 (5 bases). V was shortened by 1 base and J by 7 bases, with 10 bases between the two germline ends. This CDR3 contains 13 residues. Per the germline V gene, CDR1 is DFQATT and CDR2 is SNEGSKA (reference sequence). The CDR3 DNA follows: TGCAGTGCTAGAGTAAGGGGCACTGAAAAACTGTTTTTT. It codes for CSARVRGTEKLFF.

The genes are TRBV30 and TRBJ2-7; no clear D gene. The germline V gene encodes CDR1 GTSNPN and CDR2 SVGIG (reference sequence). This CDR3 region has 13 residues. V was cut by 1 base and J by 3 bases, with 10 bases left in between. Here the CDR3 reads CAWSEGLSYEQYF. In DNA, the CDR3 is TGTGCCTGGAGTGAAGGGTTAAGCTACGAGCAGTACTTC.

V usage is TRBV27 and J usage is TRBJ1-1, with D tentatively TRBD1 (6 bases). From germline, CDR1 is MNHEY and CDR2 SMNVEV (reference sequence). CDR3 length equals 14 residues. The V end lost 7 bases, the J end lost 3 bases, and 15 bases lay between the germline ends. The CDR3 DNA sequence: TGTGCCAGCACAGTTGGGGGCGCGGACACTGAAGCTTTCTTT. It codes for CASTVGGADTEAFF.

This clonotype was recorded many times. The CDR3 loop reads CSANSGGSTDTQYF. The CDR3 DNA reads as TGCAGTGCTAATAGCGGGGGGAGCACAGATACGCAGTATTTT. J is TRBJ2-3 and V is TRBV20-1; 10 nucleotides agree with TRBD2. The V segment lost 4 bases and the J segment 0 bases; nucleotides outside the gene matches: 1. Looked up from germline, CDR1 is DFQATT and CDR2 is SNEGSKA (reference sequence). The CDR3 consists of 14 residues.

This clonotype appeared a few times. CDR3 sequence (DNA): TGTGCCAGCAGCCCATTTCCTGCTGAAGCTTTCTTT. This encodes CASSPFPAEAFF. The J gene is TRBJ1-1, the V gene TRBV7-2; D gene uncertain. V dropped 5 bases and J dropped 6 bases, with 10 bases sitting between them. Germline V gene sequence: CDR1 SGHTA, CDR2 FQGNSA. The CDR3 sequence is 12 residues long.

This clonotype was recorded at least ten times. J is TRBJ1-2 and V is TRBV20-1, with 7 bases fitting TRBD1. J gave up 4 bases and V 1 base, and 3 bases lay outside the gene matches. Germline V gene data show CDR1 as DFQATT and CDR2 as SNEGSKA (reference sequence). The CDR3 contains 13 residues. CDR3 amino acids: CSARGGDSYGYTF. CDR3 DNA sequence: TGCAGTGCTAGAGGAGGGGACAGCTATGGCTACACCTTC.

In this sample, this clonotype turned up a few times. This rearrangement joins TRBV30 to TRBJ2-1, with 7 positions matching TRBD2. The CDR3 is 14 amino acids. Trimming at V came to 4 bases and at J to 0 bases, leaving 3 bases not matched to a gene. Germline values: CDR1 GTSNPN, CDR2 SVGIG (reference sequence). CDR3 in amino acids: CAWTQRGSYNEQFF. In nucleotides, the CDR3 is TGTGCCTGGACCCAGCGGGGCTCCTACAATGAGCAGTTCTTC.

This clonotype was observed a few times. Written as DNA, the CDR3 is TGTGCCAGCAGCTTGTCAGATTTAGGAAACACCATATATTTT. Protein: CASSLSDLGNTIYF. This chain uses TRBV7-6 with TRBJ1-3; D ambiguous. The CDR3 consists of 14 residues. Trimming cost V 3 bases and J 4 bases, with 10 bases left between them. Germline loops: CDR1 SGHVS, CDR2 FNYEAQ. The variable domain in full, with the rest retrieved from reference TRBV7-6 and TRBJ1-3, is GAGVSQSPRYKVTKRGQDVALRCDPISGHVSLYWYRQALGQGPEFLTYFNYEAQQDKSGLPNDRFSAERPEGSISTLTIQRTEQRDSAMYRCASSLSDLGNTIYFGEGSWLTVV.

This clonotype was observed a handful of times. This chain joins TRBV7-2 and TRBJ2-1; D is uncertain. This CDR3 comprises 15 residues. Germline V lookup: CDR1 SGHTA, CDR2 FQGNSA. The V gene lost 2 bases and the J gene lost 3 bases, with 11 bases spanning the gap. The CDR3 loop is CASSLTRLNYNEQFF. The CDR3 DNA is TGTGCCAGCAGCTTAACCAGGTTGAACTACAATGAGCAGTTCTTC.

This sequence joins TRBV6-2 or TRBV6-3 and TRBJ2-7, with 9 nucleotides matching TRBD1. Losses at the gene ends were 0 bases for V and 3 bases for J; bases not matched to a gene: 9. Germline V lookup: CDR1 MNHEY, CDR2 SVGEGT. This CDR3 has 17 residues. The CDR3 reads CASSYSLGTGTNYEQYV. The CDR3 DNA reads as TGTGCCAGCAGTTACTCCCTTGGGACAGGGACTAACTACGAGCAGTACGTC.

In this sample, this clonotype turned up many times. This sequence joins TRBV4-3 and TRBJ2-1; D possibly uses TRBD1 or TRBD2 (5 bases each). Trimming stripped 2 bases from V and 12 bases from J, with 26 bases between. The CDR3 consists of 17 residues. Germline assignment: CDR1 LGHNA and CDR2 YSLEER. CDR3 region: CASSQSQDAEVGVRQFF. For the CDR3, the DNA is TGCGCCAGCAGCCAATCCCAAGACGCAGAAGTGGGGGTGAGGCAGTTCTTC.

This rearrangement joins TRBV5-1 to TRBJ2-2; possibly TRBD1 for D (5 bases). The V gene lost 6 bases and the J gene lost 3 bases, with 12 bases spanning the gap. The CDR3 totals 14 residues. CDR1 is SGHRS and CDR2 is YFSETQ in the germline V gene. CDR3 sequence reads: CASNLGRDTGELFF. The CDR3 DNA reads TGCGCCAGCAACCTAGGCAGGGACACCGGGGAGCTGTTTTTT.

This clonotype occurred many times. The genes are TRBV20-1 and TRBJ1-4; maybe TRBD1 (5 bases). The CDR3 runs to 15 residues. The V gene's germline CDR1 is DFQATT and CDR2 SNEGSKA (reference sequence). With 6 bases removed from V and 3 bases from J, the gap between germline ends came to 17 bases. The CDR3 protein is CSAPRGDRPNEKLFF. The CDR3 DNA reads as TGCAGTGCCCCAAGGGGCGACAGACCTAATGAAAAACTGTTTTTT.

The chain employs TRBV6-6 and TRBJ1-1; D remains ambiguous. CDR1 MNHNY and CDR2 SVGAGI come from the germline V gene (reference sequence). V was cut by 8 bases and J by 4 bases, with 11 bases left in between. CDR3 length equals 12 residues. CDR3 residues: CASRGGPTEAFF. As DNA, the CDR3 is TGTGCCAGCCGTGGAGGGCCCACTGAAGCTTTCTTT.

This clonotype was counted only a few times. The V call is TRBV20-1, the J call TRBJ1-2; tentative D call: TRBD1 (6 bases). With 5 bases removed from V and 2 bases from J, the gap between germline ends came to 15 bases. Germline-derived CDR1 and CDR2 are DFQATT and SNEGSKA (reference sequence). The length of the CDR3 is 14 residues. CDR3 protein: CSASPVGTNYGYTF. The CDR3 bases are TGCAGTGCTTCCCCGGTTGGGACAAACTATGGCTACACCTTC.

This clonotype was counted many times. The chain recombines TRBV20-1 with TRBJ2-3, with TRBD2 identical over 13 bases. The CDR3 is made up of 14 amino acids. In germline, CDR1 is DFQATT, CDR2 SNEGSKA (reference sequence). The CDR3 DNA follows: TGCAGCGTAGGACTAGCGGGGGCCCTAGATACGCAGTATTTT. Amino acid sequence: CSVGLAGALDTQYF.